The 19 T cell receptor beta chains below were found in one sample sequenced in a study of blood T cell repertoires in COVID-19. Using immunoSEQ multiplex PCR, the repertoire was profiled, and TCRdb retains in-frame clones only, with some absent. The sample contains 200,000 to 250,000 clones, roughly 86% of which appear only once. Material: peripheral blood. The receptors were sampled from an older woman with acute or convalescent COVID-19.

The chain employs TRBV11-3 and TRBJ2-3; 13 bases match TRBD2. The CDR3 loop spans 16 amino acids. Germline assignment: CDR1 SGHNT and CDR2 YENEEA. The V and J ends lost 5 bases and 1 base, in that order; junction bases with no gene match: 3. The CDR3 is CASSLGTSGGTDTQYF. CDR3 DNA: TGTGCCAGCAGCCTTGGGACTAGCGGGGGCACAGATACGCAGTATTTT.

The table lists this clone with a count of one. The rearrangement joins TRBV3-1 (or the pseudogene TRBV3-2) to TRBJ1-2, with 7 bases lining up with TRBD1. The germline V gene has CDR1 LGHDT and CDR2 YNNKEL (reference sequence). J lost 2 bases, V lost 4 bases, and 7 bases had no gene match. The CDR3 has 15 amino acids. The CDR3 DNA follows: TGTGCCAGCAGCCGAATGTTACAGGGGAACTATGGCTACACCTTC. As protein: CASSRMLQGNYGYTF.

Here the CDR3 reads CASSPSERRYTF. In DNA form, the CDR3 reads TGTGCCAGCAGCCCCAGTGAGAGGCGCTACACCTTC. V is TRBV11-2 and J is TRBJ1-2; D is uncertain. V was trimmed by 5 bases and J by 9 bases, leaving 13 bases between them. This CDR3 is built from 12 residues. Per the germline V gene, CDR1 is SGHAT and CDR2 is FQNNGV.

This chain connects TRBV2 to TRBJ2-7; 7 bases are a match to TRBD1. From germline, CDR1 is SNHLY and CDR2 FYNNEI. V lost 6 bases to trimming and J lost 0 bases; unmatched junction nucleotides: 5. This CDR3 has 14 residues. CDR3 region: CASRNRGHSYEQYF. The CDR3 nucleotides are TGTGCCAGCAGAAACAGGGGTCACTCCTACGAGCAGTACTTC.

The chain links TRBV7-2 to TRBJ2-1; 9 bases are shared with TRBD1. The germline V gene encodes CDR1 SGHTA and CDR2 FQGNSA. The J segment lost 4 bases and the V segment lost 5 bases, leaving 9 bases of the junction unmatched. CDR3 length: 16 amino acids. The CDR3 DNA reads TGTGCCAGCAGCGGGCCCGGGACAGGGCGGTACAATGAGCAGTTCTTC. The encoded protein is CASSGPGTGRYNEQFF.

The chain uses TRBV6-4 and TRBJ2-1; the match to TRBD2 covers 9 bases. Germline-derived CDR1 and CDR2 are MRHNA and SNTAGT. The CDR3 has 15 amino acids. J lost 2 bases, V lost 4 bases, and 3 bases had no gene match. The CDR3 sequence: CASSVSSGTYNEQFF. In DNA form, the CDR3 reads TGTGCCAGCAGTGTCTCTAGCGGGACCTACAATGAGCAGTTCTTC.

This clone was picked up one time. CDR3 in DNA: TGTGCCAGCAGCGGCGGGGACCGGAGGATAAATGGCTACACCTTC. Translating gives CASSGGDRRINGYTF. This chain links TRBV7-2 with TRBJ1-2; TRBD1 is a possible D gene (5 bases). Trimming took 5 bases from V and 6 from J, leaving 19 bases between them. Germline V gene sequence: CDR1 SGHTA, CDR2 FQGNSA. The CDR3 extends over 15 amino acids.

This rearrangement joins TRBV10-2 to TRBJ2-7, with D possibly TRBD2 on 5 matching bases. This CDR3 contains 13 residues. The germline V and J ends were trimmed by 4 bases and 5 bases, with 12 bases remaining between them. Germline CDR1 is WSHSY and CDR2 is SAAADI. CDR3 bases: TGCGCCAGCAGTGTGGCTAGCTTCCACGAGCAGTACTTC. It yields the protein CASSVASFHEQYF.

This chain connects TRBV10-3 to TRBJ2-1; 15 bases line up with TRBD2. Trimming cost V 3 bases and J 4 bases; bases outside gene matches: 1. The CDR3 spans 16 residues. Germline V lookup: CDR1 ENHRY, CDR2 SYGVKD. The chain's CDR3 is CAISEGTSGGYNEQFF. As DNA, the CDR3 is TGTGCCATCAGTGAAGGGACTAGCGGGGGGTACAATGAGCAGTTCTTC.

The chain couples TRBV29-1 to TRBJ1-3, with unresolved D. Germline V lookup: CDR1 SQVTM, CDR2 ANQGSEA. The V and J ends lost 3 bases and 5 bases respectively, with 11 bases between them. The CDR3 has 13 residues. CDR3 DNA: TGCAGCGTTGATCGGCAGACTAGAAACACCATATATTTT. Residues: CSVDRQTRNTIYF. The full variable domain, its missing parts supplied by reference TRBV29-1 and TRBJ1-3, is SAVISQKPSRDICQRGTSLTIQCQVDSQVTMMFWYRQQPGQSLTLIATANQGSEATYESGFVIDKFPISRPNLTFSTLTVSNMSPEDSSIYLCSVDRQTRNTIYFGEGSWLTVV.

This chain links TRBV9 with TRBJ2-7, with 8 bases aligning to TRBD1. V shed 0 bases, J shed 5 bases, and the junction held 7 bases outside the gene matches. CDR3 length equals 15 residues. CDR1 is SGDLS, CDR2 YYNGEE, per germline. The CDR3 reads CASSVGGQGGHEQYF. As DNA, the CDR3 is TGTGCCAGCAGCGTAGGAGGACAGGGAGGTCACGAGCAGTACTTC.

The chain is built from TRBV4-2 and TRBJ2-3; D gene unclear. V lost 3 bases and J 2 bases, leaving 6 bases between the germline ends. The CDR3 runs 13 residues. The germline CDR1 and CDR2 sequences are LGHNA and YNFKEQ. The CDR3 nucleotides read TGTGCCAGCAGCCAGGCTTACACAGATACGCAGTATTTT. It codes for CASSQAYTDTQYF.

The rearrangement uses TRBV5-1 and TRBJ2-2; D gene unclear. Per the germline V gene, CDR1 is SGHRS and CDR2 is YFSETQ. CDR3 length: 14 amino acids. Trimming pared 4 bases from V and 4 bases from J, leaving 11 bases between. This CDR3 is CASSLTSTTGELFF. In DNA, the CDR3 is TGCGCCAGCAGCCTCACGTCTACCACCGGGGAGCTGTTTTTT.

This chain connects TRBV30 to TRBJ1-5; 7 nucleotides line up with TRBD1. Losses at the gene ends were 0 bases for V and 6 bases for J; bases not matched to a gene: 8. CDR3 length: 15 amino acids. Looked up from germline, CDR1 is GTSNPN and CDR2 is SVGIG (reference sequence). CDR3 nucleotide sequence: TGTGCCTGGAGTGTAACAGGGGCAACAAGTCAGCCCCAGCATTTT. This codes for CAWSVTGATSQPQHF.

This sequence joins TRBV6-2 or TRBV6-3 and TRBJ2-7; TRBD1 aligns across 7 bases. CDR1 and CDR2 (germline): MNHEY, SVGEGT. V lost 5 bases to trimming and J lost 0 bases; unmatched junction nucleotides: 4. The CDR3 is made up of 14 amino acids. CDR3 residues: CASSRTGVSYEQYF. In nucleotides, the CDR3 is TGTGCCAGCAGTCGGACAGGAGTCTCCTACGAGCAGTACTTC.

The V gene is TRBV5-6, the J gene TRBJ1-5; 9 positions agree with TRBD1. Germline lookup yields CDR1 SGHDT and CDR2 YYEEEE. V was clipped by 4 bases and J by 4 bases; unmatched bases: 6. The CDR3 extends over 15 amino acids. Written as DNA, the CDR3 is TGTGCCAGCAGCGGGACAGGGAGTGCAAATCAGCCCCAGCATTTT. This translates into CASSGTGSANQPQHF. Full variable domain (remainder filled in from reference TRBV5-6 and TRBJ1-5): DAGVTQSPTHLIKTRGQQVTLRCSPKSGHDTVSWYQQALGQGPQFIFQYYEEEERQRGNFPDRFSGHQFPNYSSELNVNALLLGDSALYLCASSGTGSANQPQHFGDGTRLSIL.

This clone was seen a single time. The chain uses TRBV19 and TRBJ2-3, with TRBD2 identical over 13 bases. Trimming took 7 bases from V and 5 from J; bases not matched to a gene: 3. The CDR3 is 14 amino acids. The germline V gene has CDR1 LNHDA and CDR2 SQIVND (reference sequence). The CDR3 is CASTGTSGVDTQYF. The CDR3 coding sequence is TGTGCCAGTACCGGGACTAGCGGGGTAGATACGCAGTATTTT.

The chain uses TRBV9 and TRBJ2-6; maybe TRBD2 (6 bases). This CDR3 has 16 amino acids. Germline CDR1 and CDR2: SGDLS and YYNGEE. V shed 0 bases and J shed 1 base, with 8 bases lying between them. CDR3 nucleotide sequence: TGTGCCAGCAGCGTAGTGGGGGGTTCTGGGGCCAACGTCCTGACTTTC. Its translation: CASSVVGGSGANVLTF.

This clone turned up a few times. This chain links TRBV7-9 with TRBJ2-2; TRBD1 aligns across 8 bases. Germline V gives CDR1 SEHNR, CDR2 FQNEAQ (reference sequence). This CDR3 is built from 15 residues. The junction had 6 bases not matched to a gene; V was cut back by 5 bases and J by 4 bases. The CDR3 reads CASSLRTGITGELFF. CDR3 DNA sequence: TGTGCCAGCAGCCTTCGGACAGGGATCACCGGGGAGCTGTTTTTT.